Each of the 16 T cell receptor beta chains below was sequenced from the same sample in a study of blood T cell repertoires in COVID-19. Measured with immunoSEQ multiplex PCR; TCRdb has only the in-frame clones, and not every one. The sample contains about 240,000 clones, about 80% of which appear only once. The material sequenced was PBMCs or T cells enriched from blood (not recorded which). These receptors all come from a woman aged 40 to 50 who had been exposed to COVID-19.

This clone was observed many times. This chain uses TRBV7-2 with TRBJ1-1; D perhaps matches TRBD1 (6 bases). This CDR3 comprises 14 residues. With 5 bases removed from V and 1 base from J, the gap between germline ends came to 11 bases. CDR1 and CDR2 from the germline V gene are SGHTA and FQGNSA. The chain's CDR3 is CASSQDRWNTEAFF. CDR3 coding DNA: TGTGCCAGCAGCCAAGACAGGTGGAACACTGAAGCTTTCTTT.

This clone was seen a single time. The chain joins TRBV15 to TRBJ1-3; D might be TRBD1 (5 bases). Germline V gene data show CDR1 as LNHNV and CDR2 as YYDKDF (reference sequence). The CDR3 contains 14 residues. Trimming shortened V by 1 base and J by 2 bases, and 6 bases separated the two germline ends. CDR3 sequence: CATSRVGAGNTIYF. CDR3 DNA: TGTGCCACCAGCAGAGTAGGGGCTGGAAACACCATATATTTT. Together with reference TRBV15 and TRBJ1-3, the CDR3 gives the full variable domain: DAMVIQNPRYQVTQFGKPVTLSCSQTLNHNVMYWYQQKSSQAPKLLFHYYDKDFNNEADTPDNFQSRRPNTSFCFLDIRSPGLGDTAMYLCATSRVGAGNTIYFGEGSWLTVV.

V usage is TRBV7-2 and J usage is TRBJ1-6; 7 positions match TRBD1. The ends lost 2 bases at V and 2 bases at J; junction bases unmatched: 9. Germline V CDR1 and CDR2: SGHTA, FQGNSA. The CDR3 is 18 residues long. The CDR3 here is CASSLQGVPLTYNSPLHF. The CDR3 DNA follows: TGTGCCAGCAGCTTACAGGGGGTTCCGCTCACCTATAATTCACCCCTCCACTTT.

The chain couples TRBV2 to TRBJ1-2; 8 bases agree with TRBD1. CDR1 is SNHLY and CDR2 is FYNNEI in the germline V gene. This CDR3 is built from 15 residues. With V trimmed by 4 bases and J by 5 bases, 9 bases remained unmatched. The CDR3 loop reads CASSGEWTGWYGYTF. CDR3 coding DNA: TGTGCCAGCAGTGGGGAATGGACAGGGTGGTATGGCTACACCTTC.

The V and J genes are TRBV7-2 and TRBJ2-5; D is undetermined. The CDR3 is made up of 15 amino acids. V was pared by 2 bases and J by 1 base, with 11 bases between. The germline V gene encodes CDR1 SGHTA and CDR2 FQGNSA. In DNA form, the CDR3 reads TGTGCCAGCAGCTTATTTATGAGTTTCCAAGAGACCCAGTACTTC. Protein: CASSLFMSFQETQYF.

V usage is TRBV11-3 and J usage is TRBJ2-7; no definite D call. Germline V gene data show CDR1 as SGHNT and CDR2 as YENEEA. The CDR3 loop spans 13 amino acids. V was cut by 0 bases and J by 4 bases, with 7 bases left in between. In DNA form, the CDR3 reads TGTGCCAGCAGCTTAGAGACTGGTTACGAGCAGTACTTC. This sequence encodes CASSLETGYEQYF.

The rearrangement joins TRBV9 to TRBJ2-7; TRBD1 matches 7 bases. This CDR3 is built from 14 residues. After removal of 3 bases from V and 3 bases from J, the junction contained 6 bases not matched to a gene. Germline values: CDR1 SGDLS, CDR2 YYNGEE. CDR3 residues: CASSAGTDIYEQYF. CDR3 nucleotide sequence: TGTGCCAGCAGCGCCGGGACAGATATCTACGAGCAGTACTTC.

The V gene is TRBV18, the J gene TRBJ2-1; TRBD2 matches at 10 bases. The V segment lost 0 bases and the J segment 0 bases; nucleotides outside the gene matches: 11. Germline CDR1 is KGHSH and CDR2 is LQKENI. The CDR3 runs to 20 residues. This CDR3 reads CASSPPLAGFSSGSYNEQFF. The CDR3 DNA reads as TGTGCCAGCTCACCACCACTAGCGGGGTTTTCGTCGGGCTCCTACAATGAGCAGTTCTTC.

V usage is TRBV27 and J usage is TRBJ2-3; 12 nucleotides match TRBD2. The germline V gene has CDR1 MNHEY and CDR2 SMNVEV (reference sequence). The CDR3 has 15 residues. V trimming: 7 bases; J trimming: 4 bases; junction bases outside the gene matches: 6. CDR3 nucleotide sequence: TGTGCCAGCACAGAACTAGCGGGGGGCCCAGATACGCAGTATTTT. Translated: CASTELAGGPDTQYF.

The chain uses TRBV28 and TRBJ1-1; 9 bases map to TRBD1. CDR1 is MDHEN and CDR2 is SYDVKM in the germline V gene. V trimming: 5 bases; J trimming: 1 base; junction bases outside the gene matches: 8. The CDR3 runs to 16 residues. CDR3 sequence reads: CASSLGGGQGNTEAFF. The CDR3, as DNA: TGTGCCAGCAGTCTCGGAGGGGGACAGGGGAACACTGAAGCTTTCTTT. The variable domain in full, with the rest retrieved from reference TRBV28 and TRBJ1-1, is DVKVTQSSRYLVKRTGEKVFLECVQDMDHENMFWYRQDPGLGLRLIYFSYDVKMKEKGDIPEGYSVSREKKERFSLILESASTNQTSMYLCASSLGGGQGNTEAFFGQGTRLTVV.

In this sample, this clone turned up a few times. The rearrangement joins TRBV7-9 to TRBJ1-5; 9 bases fit TRBD1. The CDR3 is made up of 14 amino acids. V was clipped by 5 bases and J by 5 bases; unmatched bases: 4. Germline CDR1 SEHNR, CDR2 FQNEAQ (reference sequence). Here the CDR3 reads CASSQTGGHQPQHF. The CDR3 DNA reads as TGTGCCAGCAGCCAAACAGGGGGCCATCAGCCCCAGCATTTT.

The chain carries TRBV5-6 and TRBJ1-5, with D uncertain. The CDR3 has 13 residues. With 1 base removed from V and 4 bases from J, the gap between germline ends came to 6 bases. Germline CDR1 is SGHDT and CDR2 is YYEEEE. CDR3 sequence: CASSLTQNQPQHF. CDR3 in DNA: TGTGCCAGCAGCTTGACACAGAATCAGCCCCAGCATTTT.

The chain couples TRBV9 to TRBJ2-1, with TRBD2 matching 10 bases. The V and J ends lost 0 bases and 3 bases, in that order; junction bases with no gene match: 0. Germline assignment: CDR1 SGDLS and CDR2 YYNGEE. This CDR3 has 15 amino acids. The CDR3 nucleotides are TGTGCCAGCAGCGTAGGACTAGCGGGCTACAATGAGCAGTTCTTC. This gives the protein CASSVGLAGYNEQFF. The full variable domain, rest sourced from reference TRBV9 and TRBJ2-1, is DSGVTQTPKHLITATGQRVTLRCSPRSGDLSVYWYQQSLDQGLQFLIQYYNGEERAKGNILERFSAQQFPDLHSELNLSSLELGDSALYFCASSVGLAGYNEQFFGPGTRLTVL.

The chain employs TRBV5-6 and TRBJ2-7; D perhaps matches TRBD2 (7 bases). CDR1 and CDR2 from the germline V gene are SGHDT and YYEEEE. V was clipped by 2 bases and J by 7 bases, with 16 bases between them. The CDR3 is 14 amino acids. The CDR3 DNA reads TGTGCCAGCAGCTTTAGGGGGGGTAGCTGGGAGCAGTACTTC. This codes for CASSFRGGSWEQYF.

The chain couples TRBV18 to TRBJ1-2; the D gene is possibly TRBD1 (6 bases). Trimming removed 0 bases at V and 4 bases at J, with 12 bases between. The CDR3 length is 15 residues. From germline, CDR1 is KGHSH and CDR2 LQKENI. CDR3 protein: CASSPPARGGYGYTF. In nucleotides, the CDR3 is TGTGCCAGCTCACCACCGGCCAGGGGTGGCTATGGCTACACCTTC.

The chain joins TRBV7-8 to TRBJ1-1; D possibly corresponds to TRBD1 (6 bases). Trimming removed 4 bases from V and 6 bases from J, with 21 bases in between. The CDR3 covers 16 residues. Germline CDR1 and CDR2: SGHVS and FQNEAQ. The CDR3 DNA sequence: TGTGCCAGCAGCTCTGGGAGCAGGGGAGTTTACGCTGAAGCTTTCTTT. Amino acid sequence: CASSSGSRGVYAEAFF.